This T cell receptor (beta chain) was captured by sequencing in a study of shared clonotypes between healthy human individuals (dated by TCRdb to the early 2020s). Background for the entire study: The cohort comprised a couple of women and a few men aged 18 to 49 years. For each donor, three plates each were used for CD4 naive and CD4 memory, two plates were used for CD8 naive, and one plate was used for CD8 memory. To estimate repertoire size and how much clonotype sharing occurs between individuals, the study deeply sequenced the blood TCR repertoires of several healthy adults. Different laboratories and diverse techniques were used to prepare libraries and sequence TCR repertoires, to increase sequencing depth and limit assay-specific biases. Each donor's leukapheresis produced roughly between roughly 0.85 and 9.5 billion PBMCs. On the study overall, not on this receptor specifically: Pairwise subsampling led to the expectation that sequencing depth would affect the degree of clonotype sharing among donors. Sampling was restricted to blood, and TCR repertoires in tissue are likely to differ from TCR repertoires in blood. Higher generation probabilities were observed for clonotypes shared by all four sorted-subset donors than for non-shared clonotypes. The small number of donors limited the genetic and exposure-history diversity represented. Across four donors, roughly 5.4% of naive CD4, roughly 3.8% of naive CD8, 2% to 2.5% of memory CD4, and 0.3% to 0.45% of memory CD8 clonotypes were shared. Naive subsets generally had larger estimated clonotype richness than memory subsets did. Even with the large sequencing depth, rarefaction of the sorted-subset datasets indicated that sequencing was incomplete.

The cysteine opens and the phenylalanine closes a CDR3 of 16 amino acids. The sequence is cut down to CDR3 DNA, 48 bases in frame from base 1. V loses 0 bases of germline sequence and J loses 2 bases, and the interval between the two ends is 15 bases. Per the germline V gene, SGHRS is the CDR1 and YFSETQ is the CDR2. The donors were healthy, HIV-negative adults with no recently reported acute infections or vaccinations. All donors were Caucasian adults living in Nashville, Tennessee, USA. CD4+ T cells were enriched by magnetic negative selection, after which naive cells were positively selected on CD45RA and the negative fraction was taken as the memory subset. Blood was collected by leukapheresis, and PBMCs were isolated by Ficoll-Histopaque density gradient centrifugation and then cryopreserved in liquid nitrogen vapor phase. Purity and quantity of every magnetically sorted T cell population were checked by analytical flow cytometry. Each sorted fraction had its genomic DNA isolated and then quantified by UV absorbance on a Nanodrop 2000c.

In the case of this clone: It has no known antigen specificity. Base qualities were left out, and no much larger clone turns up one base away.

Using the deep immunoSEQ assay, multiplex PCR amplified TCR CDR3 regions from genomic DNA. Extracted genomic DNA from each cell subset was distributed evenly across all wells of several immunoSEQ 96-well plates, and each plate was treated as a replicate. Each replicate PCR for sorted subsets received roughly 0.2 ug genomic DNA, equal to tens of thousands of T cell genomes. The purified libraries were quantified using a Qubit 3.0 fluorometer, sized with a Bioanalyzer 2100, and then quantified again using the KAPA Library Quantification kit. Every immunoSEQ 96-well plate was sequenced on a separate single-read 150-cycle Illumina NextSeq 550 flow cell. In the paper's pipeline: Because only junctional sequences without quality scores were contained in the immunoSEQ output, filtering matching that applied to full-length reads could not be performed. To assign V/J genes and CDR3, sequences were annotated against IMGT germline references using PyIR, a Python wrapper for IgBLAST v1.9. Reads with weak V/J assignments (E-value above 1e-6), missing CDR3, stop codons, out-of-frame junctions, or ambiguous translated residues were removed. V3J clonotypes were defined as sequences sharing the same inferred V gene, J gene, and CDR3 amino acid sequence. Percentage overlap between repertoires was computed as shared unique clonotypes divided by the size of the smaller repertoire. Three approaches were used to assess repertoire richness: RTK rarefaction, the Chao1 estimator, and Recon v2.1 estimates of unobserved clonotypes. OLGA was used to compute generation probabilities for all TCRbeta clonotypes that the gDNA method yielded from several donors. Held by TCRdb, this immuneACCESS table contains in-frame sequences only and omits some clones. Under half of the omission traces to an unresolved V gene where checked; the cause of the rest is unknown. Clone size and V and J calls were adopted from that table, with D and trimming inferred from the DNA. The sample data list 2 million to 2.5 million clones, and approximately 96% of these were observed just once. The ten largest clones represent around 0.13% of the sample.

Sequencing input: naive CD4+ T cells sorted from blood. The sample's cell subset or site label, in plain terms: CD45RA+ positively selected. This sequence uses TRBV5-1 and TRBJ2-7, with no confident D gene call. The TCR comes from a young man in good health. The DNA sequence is TGCGCCAGCAGCTTGGAGGCCTCCGGGCCTACCTACGAGCAGTACTTC. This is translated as CASSLEASGPTYEQYF. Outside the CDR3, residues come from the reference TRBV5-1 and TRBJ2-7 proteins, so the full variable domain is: KAGVTQTPRYLIKTRGQQVTLSCSPISGHRSVSWYQQTPGQGLQFLFEYFSETQRNKGNFPGRFSGRQFSNSRSEMNVSTLELGDSALYLCASSLEASGPTYEQYFGPGTRLTVT.